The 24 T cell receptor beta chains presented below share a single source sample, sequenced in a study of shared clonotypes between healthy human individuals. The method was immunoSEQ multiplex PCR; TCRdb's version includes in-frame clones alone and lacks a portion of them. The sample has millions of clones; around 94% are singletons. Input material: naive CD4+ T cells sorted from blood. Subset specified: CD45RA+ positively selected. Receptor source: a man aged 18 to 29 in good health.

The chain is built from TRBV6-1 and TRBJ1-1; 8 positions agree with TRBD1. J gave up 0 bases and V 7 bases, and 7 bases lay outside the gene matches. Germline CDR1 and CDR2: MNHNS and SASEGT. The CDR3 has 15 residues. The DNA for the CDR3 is TGTGCCAGCACCAAGGGACAGGCCATGAACACTGAAGCTTTCTTT. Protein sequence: CASTKGQAMNTEAFF.

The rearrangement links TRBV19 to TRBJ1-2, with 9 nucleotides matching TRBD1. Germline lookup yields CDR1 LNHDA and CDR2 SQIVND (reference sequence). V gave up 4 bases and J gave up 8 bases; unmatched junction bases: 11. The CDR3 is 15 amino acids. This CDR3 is CASSNLGQGLGGYTF. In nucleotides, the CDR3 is TGTGCCAGTAGTAACCTGGGACAGGGTTTGGGGGGCTACACCTTC.

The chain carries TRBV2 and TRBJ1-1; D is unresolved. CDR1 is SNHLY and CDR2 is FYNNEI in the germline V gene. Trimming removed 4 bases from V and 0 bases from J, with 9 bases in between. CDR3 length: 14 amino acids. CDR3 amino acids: CASSAKGMNTEAFF. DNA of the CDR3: TGTGCCAGCAGTGCAAAAGGAATGAACACTGAAGCTTTCTTT. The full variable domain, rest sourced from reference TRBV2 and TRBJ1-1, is EPEVTQTPSHQVTQMGQEVILRCVPISNHLYFYWYRQILGQKVEFLVSFYNNEISEKSEIFDDQFSVERPDGSNFTLKIRSTKLEDSAMYFCASSAKGMNTEAFFGQGTRLTVV.

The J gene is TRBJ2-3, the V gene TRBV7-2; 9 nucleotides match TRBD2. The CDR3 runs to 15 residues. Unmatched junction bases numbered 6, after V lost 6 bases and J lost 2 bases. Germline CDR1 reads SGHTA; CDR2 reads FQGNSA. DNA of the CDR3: TGTGCCAGCAGTCCCAGCGGGGGGCACACAGATACGCAGTATTTT. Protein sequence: CASSPSGGHTDTQYF.

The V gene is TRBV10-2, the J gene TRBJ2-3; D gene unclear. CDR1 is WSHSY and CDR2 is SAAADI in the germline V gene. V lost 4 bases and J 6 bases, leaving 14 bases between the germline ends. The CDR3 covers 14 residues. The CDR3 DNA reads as TGCGCCAGCAGTGGTGTCGCCCGTCTCGATACGCAGTATTTT. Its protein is CASSGVARLDTQYF.

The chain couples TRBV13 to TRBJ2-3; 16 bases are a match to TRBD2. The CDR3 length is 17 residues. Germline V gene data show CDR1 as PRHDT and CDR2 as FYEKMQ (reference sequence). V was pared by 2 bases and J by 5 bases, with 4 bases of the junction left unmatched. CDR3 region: CASSLRGLAGGRDTQYF. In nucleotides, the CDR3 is TGTGCCAGCAGCTTAAGGGGACTAGCGGGAGGGCGAGATACGCAGTATTTT.

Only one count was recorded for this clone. DNA for the CDR3: TGTGCCAGTAGTAGTCCCTCGGGGAAGAACACCGGGGAGCTGTTTTTT. Translated: CASSSPSGKNTGELFF. V gene TRBV19 combines with J gene TRBJ2-2; TRBD2 is a possible D gene (5 bases). Trimming shortened V by 4 bases and J by 1 base, and 13 bases separated the two germline ends. Germline CDR1 is LNHDA and CDR2 is SQIVND (reference sequence). This CDR3 is built from 16 residues.

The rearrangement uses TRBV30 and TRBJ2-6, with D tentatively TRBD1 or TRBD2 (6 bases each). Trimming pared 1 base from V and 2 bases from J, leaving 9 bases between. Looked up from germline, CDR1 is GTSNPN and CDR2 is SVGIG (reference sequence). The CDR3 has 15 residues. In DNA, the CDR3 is TGTGCCTGGAGTGGTAGGGGGGCTGGGGCCAACGTCCTGACTTTC. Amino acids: CAWSGRGAGANVLTF.

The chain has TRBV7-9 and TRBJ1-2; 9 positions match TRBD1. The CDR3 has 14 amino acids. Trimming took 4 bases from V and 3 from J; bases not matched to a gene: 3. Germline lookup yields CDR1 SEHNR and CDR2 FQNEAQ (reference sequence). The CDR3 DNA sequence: TGTGCCAGCAGCTCGAGGACAGGGGACTATGGCTACACCTTC. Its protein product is CASSSRTGDYGYTF.

CDR3 residues: CASSHAGAGETQYF. The DNA of the CDR3 is TGTGCCAGCAGTCATGCAGGGGCCGGGGAGACCCAGTACTTC. V usage is TRBV25-1 and J usage is TRBJ2-5; perhaps TRBD1 as D (6 bases). CDR1 and CDR2 (germline): MGHDK, SYGVNS. The V and J ends lost 5 bases and 5 bases respectively, with 15 bases between them. The CDR3 sequence is 14 residues long.

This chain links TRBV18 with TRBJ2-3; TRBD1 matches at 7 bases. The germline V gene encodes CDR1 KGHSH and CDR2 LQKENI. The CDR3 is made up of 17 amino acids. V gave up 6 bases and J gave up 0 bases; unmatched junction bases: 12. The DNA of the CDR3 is TGTGCCAGCTCCTTTATTTCCGGACAGGAGAGCACAGATACGCAGTATTTT. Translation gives CASSFISGQESTDTQYF.

CDR3 region: CASSSTFRGSTYEQYF. As DNA, the CDR3 is TGTGCCAGCAGTTCTACTTTTCGGGGCAGTACATACGAGCAGTACTTC. The chain is built from TRBV27 and TRBJ2-7; D possibly matches TRBD1 or TRBD2 (5 bases each). V was shortened by 4 bases and J by 4 bases, with 20 bases between the two germline ends. CDR3 size: 16 residues. CDR1 is MNHEY, CDR2 SMNVEV, per germline (reference sequence).

The DNA for the CDR3 is TGTGCCAGCAGTTACTCAGGCAGTAGGATAAATTCACCCCTCCACTTT. Residues: CASSYSGSRINSPLHF. This chain connects TRBV6-5 to TRBJ1-6; D uncertain. Germline CDR1 is MNHEY and CDR2 is SVGAGI. This CDR3 is built from 16 residues. Trimming shortened V by 0 bases and J by 7 bases, and 13 bases separated the two germline ends.

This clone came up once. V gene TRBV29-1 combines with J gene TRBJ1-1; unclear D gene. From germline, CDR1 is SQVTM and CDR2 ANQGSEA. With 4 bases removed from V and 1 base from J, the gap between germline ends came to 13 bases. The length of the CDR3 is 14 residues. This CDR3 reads CSVALPPRNTEAFF. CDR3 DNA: TGCAGCGTTGCTCTACCGCCTAGGAACACTGAAGCTTTCTTT.

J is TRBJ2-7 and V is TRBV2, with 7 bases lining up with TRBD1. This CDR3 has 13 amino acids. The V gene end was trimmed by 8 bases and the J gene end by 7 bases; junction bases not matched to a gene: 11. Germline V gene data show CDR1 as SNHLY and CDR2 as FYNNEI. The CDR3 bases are TGTGCCAGCGATACGTTAGGGGGCAGAGAGCAGTACTTC. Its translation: CASDTLGGREQYF.

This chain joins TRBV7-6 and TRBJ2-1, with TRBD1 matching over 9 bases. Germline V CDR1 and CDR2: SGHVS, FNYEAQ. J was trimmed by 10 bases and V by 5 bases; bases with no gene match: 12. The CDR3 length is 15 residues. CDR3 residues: CASSQGQGLWEEQFF. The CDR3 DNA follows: TGTGCCAGCAGCCAGGGACAGGGACTTTGGGAAGAGCAGTTCTTC. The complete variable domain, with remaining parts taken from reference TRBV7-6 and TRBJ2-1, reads GAGVSQSPRYKVTKRGQDVALRCDPISGHVSLYWYRQALGQGPEFLTYFNYEAQQDKSGLPNDRFSAERPEGSISTLTIQRTEQRDSAMYRCASSQGQGLWEEQFFGPGTRLTVL.

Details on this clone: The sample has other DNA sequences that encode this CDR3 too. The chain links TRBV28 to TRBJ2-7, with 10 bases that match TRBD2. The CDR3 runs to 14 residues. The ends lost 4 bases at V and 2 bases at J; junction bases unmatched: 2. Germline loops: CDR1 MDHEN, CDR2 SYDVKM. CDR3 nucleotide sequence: TGTGCCAGCAGTTGGACTAGCGGTACCTACGAGCAGTACTTC. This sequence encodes CASSWTSGTYEQYF.

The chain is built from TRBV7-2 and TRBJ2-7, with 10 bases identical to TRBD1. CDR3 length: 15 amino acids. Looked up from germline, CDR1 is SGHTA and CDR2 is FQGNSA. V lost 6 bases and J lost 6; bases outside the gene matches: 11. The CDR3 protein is CASSQMGTGALEQYF. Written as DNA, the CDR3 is TGTGCCAGCAGTCAAATGGGGACAGGGGCCCTCGAGCAGTACTTC. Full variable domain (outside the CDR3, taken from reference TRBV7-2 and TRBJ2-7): GAGVSQSPSNKVTEKGKDVELRCDPISGHTALYWYRQSLGQGLEFLIYFQGNSAPDKSGLPSDRFSAERTGGSVSTLTIQRTQQEDSAVYLCASSQMGTGALEQYFGPGTRLTVT.

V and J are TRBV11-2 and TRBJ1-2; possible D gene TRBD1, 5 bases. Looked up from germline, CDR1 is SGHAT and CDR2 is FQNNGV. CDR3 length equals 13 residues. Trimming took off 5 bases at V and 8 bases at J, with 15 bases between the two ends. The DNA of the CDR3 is TGTGCCAGCAGCGCCAGGGAAGTAGAAGGCTACACCTTC. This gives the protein CASSAREVEGYTF.

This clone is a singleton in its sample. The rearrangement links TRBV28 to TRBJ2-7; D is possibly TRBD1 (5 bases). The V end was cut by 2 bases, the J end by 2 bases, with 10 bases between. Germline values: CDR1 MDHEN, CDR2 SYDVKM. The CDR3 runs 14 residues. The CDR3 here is CASSLRGPTYEQYF. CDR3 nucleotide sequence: TGTGCCAGCAGTTTAAGGGGCCCCACCTACGAGCAGTACTTC.

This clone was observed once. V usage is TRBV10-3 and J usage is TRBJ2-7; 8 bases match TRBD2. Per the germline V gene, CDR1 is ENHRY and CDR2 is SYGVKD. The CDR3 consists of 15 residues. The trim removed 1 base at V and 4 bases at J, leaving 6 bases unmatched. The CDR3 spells CAISEWSSGVYEQYF. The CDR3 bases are TGTGCCATCAGTGAGTGGAGTAGCGGGGTTTACGAGCAGTACTTC.

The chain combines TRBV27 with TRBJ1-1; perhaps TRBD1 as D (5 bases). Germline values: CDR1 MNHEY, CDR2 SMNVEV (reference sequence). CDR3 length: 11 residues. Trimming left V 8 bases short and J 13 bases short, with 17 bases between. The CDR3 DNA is TGTGCCAGCTGGGGAAGGGGATGGGGTTTCTTT. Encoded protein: CASWGRGWGFF.

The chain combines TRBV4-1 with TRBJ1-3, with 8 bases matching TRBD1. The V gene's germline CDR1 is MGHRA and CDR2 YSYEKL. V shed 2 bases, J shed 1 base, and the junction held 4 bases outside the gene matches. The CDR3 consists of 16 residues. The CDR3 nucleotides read TGCGCCAGCAGCCAATCTCGACAGGGGTCTGGAAACACCATATATTTT. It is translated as CASSQSRQGSGNTIYF.

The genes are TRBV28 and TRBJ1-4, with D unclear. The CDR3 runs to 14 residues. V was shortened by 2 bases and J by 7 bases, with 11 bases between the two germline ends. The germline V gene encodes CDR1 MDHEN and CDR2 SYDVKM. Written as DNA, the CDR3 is TGTGCCAGCAGTTTAGGGTCCCGCCTTGAAAAACTGTTTTTT. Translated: CASSLGSRLEKLFF.